This T cell receptor (beta chain) was found in a study of T cells expressing NK-cell markers. Whole-study context: Just one sequenced donor of eight was HCMV-seronegative, while seven were seropositive. The study's findings and limits: The study did not resolve the HCMV specificity of expanded NKG2C+ T cell clones. Among CD8+ T cells from five or six donors, dominant NKG2C+ clonotypes accounted for roughly 1.0-7.0%.

Scientists made TCR beta cDNA using 5'RACE template switching with UMIs. TCRdb processed the 5' RACE reads again and assigns one entry to each CDR3 protein, with no DNA. Recorded for this sample: tens of thousands of distinct CDR3 sequences. The CDR3 totals 14 residues. Of note for this clonotype: Its target is not known.

V and J are TRBV12-3 or TRBV12-4 and TRBJ2-7. Material for sequencing was blood T cells: a sorted CD56 or NKG2C T cell subset, CD4+ or CD8+ T cells, or bulk PBMC T cells (not recorded which). The source is a woman aged 18 to 75 in good health. CDR3 residues: CASSLGPGSYEQYF.